This is a list of T cell receptor beta chains from one sample in a study of OX40 agonist ivuxolimab in advanced cancers. Produced via immunoSEQ multiplex PCR; TCRdb's table is partial and in-frame only. The sample holds 55,000 to 75,000 clones, roughly nine tenths seen once. The material sequenced was CD4+ or CD8+ T cells sorted from blood, taken in a trial of the OX40 agonist ivuxolimab. Receptor source: an adult with an advanced solid tumor such as melanoma, head and neck, liver or kidney cancer. The CDR3 runs from the conserved cysteine through the conserved F or W. D genes are given only for firm matches. The size field is filled for only some rows; it gives once, few, many or a size class.

J gene	V gene	D gene	clone size	CDR3 protein	CDR3 DNA
TRBJ1-5	TRBV19	-	-	CASSMGAGFQPQHF	TGTGCCAGTAGTATGGGGGCAGGGTTTCAGCCCCAGCATTTT
TRBJ2-3	TRBV28	TRBD2	-	CASSLYAGGPVDTQYF	TGTGCCAGCAGTTTATACGCGGGAGGGCCTGTAGATACGCAGTATTTT
TRBJ2-5	TRBV7-2	TRBD1	few	CASSTGQGGGETQYF	TGTGCCAGCAGCACCGGACAGGGAGGAGGAGAGACCCAGTACTTC
TRBJ2-7	TRBV28	-	-	CASSFRGLAQVAFEQYF	TGTGCCAGCAGTTTCCGAGGATTAGCGCAAGTAGCGTTCGAGCAGTACTTC
TRBJ2-6	TRBV9	-	-	CASSPSDLPYRSGANVLTF	TGTGCCAGCAGCCCATCGGATCTGCCTTATCGCTCTGGGGCCAACGTCCTGACTTTC
TRBJ2-7	TRBV7-8	-	-	CASSSPDRTYEQYF	TGTGCCAGCAGCTCCCCCGACCGTACCTACGAGCAGTACTTC
TRBJ1-1	TRBV5-1	-	-	CASSPWGENTEAFF	TGCGCCAGCAGCCCGTGGGGGGAGAACACTGAAGCTTTCTTT
TRBJ1-1	TRBV7-9	TRBD1	-	CASSPTGGEEGTEAFF	TGTGCCAGCAGTCCTACAGGGGGCGAAGAGGGCACTGAAGCTTTCTTT
TRBJ2-1	TRBV4-1	-	-	CASSQEGGGYNEQFF	TGCGCCAGCAGCCAAGAAGGGGGGGGGTACAATGAGCAGTTCTTC
TRBJ2-1	TRBV7-8	TRBD2	-	CASSLATTGPGLANNEQFF	TGTGCCAGCAGCTTAGCGACGACAGGGCCGGGACTAGCGAACAATGAGCAGTTCTTC
TRBJ1-1	TRBV6-1	-	-	CASSFTGAEAIF	TGTGCCAGCAGTTTTACTGGCGCTGAAGCTATCTTT
TRBJ2-7	TRBV29-1	-	-	CSVDQGVEQYF	TGCAGCGTAGACCAAGGGGTCGAGCAGTACTTC
TRBJ2-7	TRBV11-2	TRBD2	-	CASSFFSGRALYEQYF	TGTGCCAGCAGCTTCTTCAGCGGGAGGGCCCTCTACGAGCAGTACTTC
TRBJ1-5	TRBV12-5	-	-	CASGSDRRNQPQHF	TGTGCTAGTGGTTCGGACCGCCGGAATCAGCCCCAGCATTTT
TRBJ2-1	TRBV7-9	-	-	CASSSRGGGPYNEQFF	TGTGCCAGCAGCTCACGAGGGGGAGGTCCTTACAATGAGCAGTTCTTC
TRBJ2-7	TRBV5-4	TRBD2	-	CASSLGLAGVDEQYF	TGTGCCAGCAGCTTGGGACTAGCGGGAGTCGACGAGCAGTACTTC
TRBJ2-1	TRBV19	TRBD2	-	CASKWTSGPGSSYNEQFF	TGTGCCAGTAAATGGACTAGCGGACCAGGCAGCTCCTACAATGAGCAGTTCTTC
TRBJ2-5	TRBV2	-	-	CASSRPRDTPQETQYF	TGTGCCAGCAGCCGGCCTCGGGACACCCCCCAAGAGACCCAGTACTTC
TRBJ1-1	TRBV28	-	-	CASSFWPGSTEAFF	TGTGCCAGCAGTTTTTGGCCAGGGTCTACTGAAGCTTTCTTT
TRBJ2-7	TRBV7-9	TRBD1	once	CASSGLGTGTGLYEQYF	TGTGCCAGCAGCGGCCTGGGAACCGGGACAGGGCTCTACGAGCAGTACTTC
TRBJ2-2	TRBV4-3	-	-	CASSQDSTGTGELFF	TGCGCCAGCAGCCAAGATAGCACAGGCACCGGGGAGCTGTTTTTT
TRBJ2-1	TRBV19	-	-	CASSWLNEQFF	TGTGCCAGTAGTTGGCTCAATGAGCAGTTCTTC
TRBJ2-7	TRBV5-6	TRBD1	-	CASSWGQGTYEQYF	TGTGCCAGCAGCTGGGGACAGGGTACCTACGAGCAGTACTTC
TRBJ2-7	TRBV5-6	-	-	CASSPGDGEQYF	TGTGCCAGCAGCCCCGGTGATGGCGAGCAGTACTTC
TRBJ2-3	TRBV7-6	-	-	CASSSHGGEETDTQYF	TGTGCCAGCAGCTCTCATGGTGGGGAGGAGACAGATACGCAGTATTTT
TRBJ2-7	TRBV4-1	TRBD1	-	CASSQTGTGAYEQYF	TGCGCCAGCAGCCAAACCGGGACAGGGGCCTACGAGCAGTACTTC
TRBJ2-7	TRBV11-1	-	-	CASSLVGDTYEQYF	TGTGCCAGCAGCTTAGTAGGGGACACCTACGAGCAGTACTTC
TRBJ1-5	TRBV4-3	-	once	CASSQDSGSNQPQHF	TGCGCCAGCAGCCAAGATAGCGGCTCAAATCAGCCCCAGCATTTT
TRBJ2-1	TRBV19	TRBD1	once	CASSPTGGYNEQFF	TGTGCCAGTAGTCCCACAGGGGGCTACAATGAGCAGTTCTTC
TRBJ2-7	TRBV19	-	-	CASSMGPTYEQYF	TGTGCCAGTAGTATGGGCCCAACCTACGAGCAGTACTTC
TRBJ2-7	TRBV7-9	-	-	CASSSRASYEQYF	TGTGCCAGCAGCTCCCGGGCATCCTACGAGCAGTACTTC
TRBJ2-3	TRBV27	TRBD2	-	CASTPWASGFTDTQYF	TGTGCCAGCACCCCGTGGGCTAGCGGGTTCACAGATACGCAGTATTTT
TRBJ1-5	TRBV27	TRBD1	-	CASSLEGARMPQHF	TGTGCCAGCAGCCTTGAGGGGGCCCGGATGCCCCAGCATTTT
TRBJ1-4	TRBV27	-	-	CASSLTGGEKLFF	TGTGCCAGCAGTCTAACGGGCGGTGAAAAACTGTTTTTT
TRBJ2-5	TRBV5-4	-	-	CASRPGRGQETQYF	TGTGCCAGCAGGCCGGGACGGGGGCAAGAGACCCAGTACTTC
TRBJ2-5	TRBV27	-	-	CASSFLEGGTQYF	TGTGCCAGCAGTTTTCTCGAAGGGGGGACCCAGTACTTC
TRBJ2-1	TRBV4-1	-	-	CASSQEGEFGNEQFF	TGCGCCAGCAGCCAAGAGGGGGAGTTTGGCAATGAGCAGTTCTTC
TRBJ2-1	TRBV6-1	-	once	CASSLLGPNEQFF	TGTGCCAGCAGTCTTCTGGGACCCAATGAGCAGTTCTTC
TRBJ2-7	TRBV6-4	-	-	CASSSSYSYEQYF	TGTGCCAGCAGTTCCAGCTACTCCTACGAGCAGTACTTC
TRBJ2-2	TRBV19	-	-	CASSIQQDGELFF	TGTGCCAGTAGTATCCAGCAGGATGGGGAGCTGTTTTTT